The 2 T cell receptor beta chains below come from one sample, sequenced in a study of blood T cell repertoires in COVID-19. Clones were read by immunoSEQ multiplex PCR, and TCRdb kept only the in-frame ones, dropping some. Of some 510,000 clones in the sample, around nine tenths are singletons; the top ten hold 1.5% to 2%. The specimen was PBMCs or T cells enriched from blood (not recorded which). The receptors here all came from a woman aged 35 to 49 who had recovered from COVID-19.

The V gene is TRBV7-9, the J gene TRBJ2-6; D is undetermined. This CDR3 region has 15 residues. CDR1 SEHNR and CDR2 FQNEAQ come from the germline V gene (reference sequence). V lost 2 bases to trimming and J lost 0 bases, with 5 bases between them. In nucleotides, the CDR3 is TGTGCCAGCAGCTTAACAGCCTCTGGGGCCAACGTCCTGACTTTC. Encoded protein: CASSLTASGANVLTF.

This clone occurred a few times. This chain uses TRBV18 with TRBJ1-2, with 7 nucleotides matching TRBD1. Trimming cost V 3 bases and J 6 bases; bases outside gene matches: 10. Germline-derived CDR1 and CDR2 are KGHSH and LQKENI. This CDR3 contains 15 residues. CDR3 sequence reads: CASSPRTGVDNGYTF. As DNA, the CDR3 is TGTGCCAGCTCACCCAGGACAGGAGTTGACAATGGCTACACCTTC.